Listed here are 14 T cell receptor beta chains from one sample, sequenced in a study of blood T cell repertoires in COVID-19. Sequencing was performed with immunoSEQ multiplex PCR; in TCRdb, only in-frame clones are kept and a portion is missing. The sample has approximately 210,000 clones, approximately 78% seen once. The sample consisted of peripheral blood. These receptors all stem from a woman aged 40-49 years with acute or convalescent COVID-19.

The chain combines TRBV7-9 with TRBJ2-7, with a tentative D call TRBD1 (6 bases). From germline, CDR1 is SEHNR and CDR2 FQNEAQ (reference sequence). Trimming removed 5 bases from V and 3 bases from J, with 17 bases in between. This CDR3 is built from 15 residues. CDR3 region: CASSTQVRGNYEQYF. The CDR3 nucleotides read TGTGCCAGCAGCACCCAGGTGAGGGGGAACTACGAGCAGTACTTC.

The rearrangement links TRBV18 to TRBJ1-1; no reliable D call. V was trimmed by 3 bases and J by 0 bases, leaving 11 bases between them. Germline V gene lookup returns CDR1 KGHSH and CDR2 LQKENI. This CDR3 comprises 15 residues. The CDR3 region has the DNA TGTGCCAGCTCACCTCTCACAGAGATGAACACTGAAGCTTTCTTT. It encodes CASSPLTEMNTEAFF.

The chain couples TRBV7-7 to TRBJ1-1; possible D gene TRBD1, 6 bases. Germline V gene data show CDR1 as SSHAT and CDR2 as FNYEAQ (reference sequence). This CDR3 contains 13 residues. V shed 4 bases and J shed 6 bases, with 12 bases lying between them. CDR3 residues: CASSSGQGSEAFF. The CDR3 DNA is TGTGCCAGCAGCTCCGGTCAGGGGTCTGAAGCTTTCTTT.

The chain combines TRBV25-1 with TRBJ2-7; D is perhaps TRBD2 (5 bases). V gave up 3 bases and J gave up 8 bases, with 14 bases separating them. The CDR3 sequence is 13 residues long. Germline V gene lookup returns CDR1 MGHDK and CDR2 SYGVNS. CDR3 sequence: CASSDRRTLKQYF. The CDR3 DNA follows: TGTGCCAGCAGTGACCGGAGGACCTTGAAGCAGTACTTC.

Only one count was recorded for this clone. The CDR3 bases are TGTGCCAGCAGCCCCAGGGGTAGCGGGGTAAGGGAGCAGTACTTC. Translated: CASSPRGSGVREQYF. V and J are TRBV4-2 and TRBJ2-7, with 8 positions matching TRBD2. The CDR3 length is 15 residues. The trim removed 4 bases at V and 7 bases at J, leaving 12 bases unmatched. Per the germline V gene, CDR1 is LGHNA and CDR2 is YNFKEQ.

The chain uses TRBV9 and TRBJ2-1; 8 positions agree with TRBD2. The germline V gene has CDR1 SGDLS and CDR2 YYNGEE. After removal of 2 bases from V and 4 bases from J, the junction contained 5 bases not matched to a gene. The length of the CDR3 is 15 residues. CDR3 in DNA: TGTGCCAGCAGCGTCGGGGGGGCGCGTTACAATGAGCAGTTCTTC. Translating it yields CASSVGGARYNEQFF. Variable domain in full (rest from reference TRBV9 and TRBJ2-1): DSGVTQTPKHLITATGQRVTLRCSPRSGDLSVYWYQQSLDQGLQFLIQYYNGEERAKGNILERFSAQQFPDLHSELNLSSLELGDSALYFCASSVGGARYNEQFFGPGTRLTVL.

This clone was seen only a few times. V and J are TRBV6-5 and TRBJ1-2, with TRBD1 as a possible D gene (6 bases). The germline gives CDR1 MNHEY, CDR2 SVGAGI. This CDR3 has 14 residues. V dropped 0 bases and J dropped 4 bases, with 9 bases sitting between them. CDR3 DNA: TGTGCCAGCAGTTACTCCCCGGACAGCTATGGCTACACCTTC. Translation: CASSYSPDSYGYTF.

The J gene is TRBJ1-2, the V gene TRBV5-1, with TRBD1 identical over 7 bases. Germline lookup yields CDR1 SGHRS and CDR2 YFSETQ. This CDR3 has 15 amino acids. V was clipped by 4 bases and J by 0 bases; unmatched bases: 6. CDR3 DNA: TGCGCCAGCAGCATAGGACAGGCTACTAACTATGGCTACACCTTC. It specifies CASSIGQATNYGYTF.

DNA for the CDR3: TGTGCTATATACGGGAGAAACAATGAGCAGTTCTTC. Its translation is CAIYGRNNEQFF. The J gene is TRBJ2-1, the V gene TRBV12-5, with D perhaps TRBD2 (6 bases). The CDR3 runs 12 residues. Germline CDR1 and CDR2: LGHNT and FRNRAP. The V and J ends lost 10 bases and 5 bases respectively, with 12 bases between them.

V gene TRBV12-3 or TRBV12-4 combines with J gene TRBJ2-2; TRBD2 is a possible D gene (6 bases). The CDR3 runs to 11 residues. Trimming stripped 8 bases from V and 8 bases from J, with 9 bases between. The CDR3 nucleotides are TGTGCCAGCCGAGGAGGGGGGGAGCTGTTTTTT. This translates into CASRGGGELFF.

V is TRBV3-1 (or the pseudogene TRBV3-2) and J is TRBJ1-1; a weak D match, TRBD1 (5 bases). This CDR3 spans 14 amino acids. Germline values: CDR1 LGHDT, CDR2 YNNKEL (reference sequence). V lost 1 base, J lost 5 bases, and 11 bases lay in between. The CDR3 region has the DNA TGTGCCAGCAGCCAAGCTAGCGCAGGGACTGAAGCTTTCTTT. It yields the protein CASSQASAGTEAFF.

Comments on this clone: One end of the junction does not line up with germline, which may come from a read error. CDR3 DNA sequence: TGTGCCAGCAGTTACCCGGAGCACGAGCAATACTTC. Translation gives CASSYPEHEQYF. V gene TRBV6-2 or TRBV6-3 combines with J gene TRBJ2-7, with D unresolved. The CDR3 runs 12 residues. Germline assignment: CDR1 MNHEY and CDR2 SVGEGT.

The chain is built from TRBV10-3 and TRBJ2-1; 9 positions agree with TRBD2. The germline CDR1 and CDR2 sequences are ENHRY and SYGVKD. V shed 4 bases and J 3 bases; nucleotides not matched to a gene: 4. This CDR3 spans 15 amino acids. This CDR3 is CAISARGGDYNEQFF. In DNA, the CDR3 is TGTGCCATCAGTGCGCGGGGGGGGGACTACAATGAGCAGTTCTTC.

The chain combines TRBV11-2 with TRBJ1-3, with 10 bases fitting TRBD1. The CDR3 spans 17 residues. CDR1 and CDR2 from the germline V gene are SGHAT and FQNNGV. After removal of 3 bases from V and 3 bases from J, the junction contained 8 bases not matched to a gene. Here the CDR3 DNA reads TGTGCCAGCAGCTTGACCGGGACAGGGGCTGGTGGAAACACCATATATTTT. It specifies CASSLTGTGAGGNTIYF.